Listed below are T cell receptor beta chains from one sample, sequenced in a study of CD8 T cells in ankylosing spondylitis. Each CDR3 protein gets one entry after TCRdb re-called the 5' RACE reads with MiXCR. Of under 200,000 distinct CDR3 sequences listed, under 15% are singletons. The sample comprised blood, either unsorted or a sorted T cell fraction (not recorded which). The receptors stem from a female donor with ankylosing spondylitis or in good health (not recorded which). CDR3s include the opening cysteine and the closing phenylalanine or tryptophan. D genes are given only for firm matches. Expanded clones are given a class, and other clones once, few, many or no size at all.

v_gene	abundance	j_gene	d_gene	CDR3nt	CDR3aa
TRBV27	many	TRBJ1-5	.	TGTGCTGTTGGACGGACCCTGAGCAATCAGCCCCAGCATTTT	CAVGRTLSNQPQHF
TRBV7-9	.	TRBJ2-7	TRBD1	TGTGCCAGCAGCAAGCAGGGGGCGGCTTTCTACGAGCAGTACTTC	CASSKQGAAFYEQYF
TRBV25-1	.	TRBJ1-2	.	TGTGCCAGCCTTCCACCGGGACGGGTCTATGGCTACACCTTC	CASLPPGRVYGYTF
TRBV5-1	many	TRBJ2-7	.	TGCGCCAGCAGCAGCTCGCCGGGGGCGGAGCAGTACTTC	CASSSSPGAEQYF
TRBV28	.	TRBJ1-1	TRBD1	TGTGCCAGCAGTTCACCAGGGGACAGGGACACTGAAGCTTTCTTT	CASSSPGDRDTEAFF
TRBV20-1	many	TRBJ1-1	TRBD1	TGCAGTGCCATAGGGGACAGATTATTGAACACTGAAGCTTTCTTT	CSAIGDRLLNTEAFF
TRBV15	many	TRBJ2-1	.	TGTGCCACCAGCAGAGATAGGGGCGGGTCGAATGAGCAGTTCTTC	CATSRDRGGSNEQFF
TRBV19	.	TRBJ2-1	.	TGTGCCAGTAGTATGTCACAGGGCTATGAGCGGTTCTTC	CASSMSQGYERFF
TRBV11-1	many	TRBJ2-6	.	TGTGCCAGCAGCTCCGGACGGTTCGGATACTCTGGGGCCAACGTCCTGACTTTC	CASSSGRFGYSGANVLTF
TRBV29-1	many	TRBJ2-7	.	TGCAGCGTTGAAAAGGGGGTTGGTGAGCAGTACTTC	CSVEKGVGEQYF
TRBV5-1	few	TRBJ2-7	.	TGCGCCAGCAGCCCGGACATTAACGAGCAGTACTTC	CASSPDINEQYF
TRBV20-1	many	TRBJ1-3	.	TGCAGTGCGGGGGACGACCGAAACACCATATATTTT	CSAGDDRNTIYF
TRBV12-3/TRBV12-4	many	TRBJ2-1	.	TGTGCCAGCTGTCTGCCGGAGTCAGATGAGCAGTTCTTC	CASCLPESDEQFF
TRBV12-3/TRBV12-4	few	TRBJ2-7	TRBD1	TGTGCCAGCAGTTTCTTACAGGACAGGCACGAGCAGTACTTC	CASSFLQDRHEQYF
TRBV15	many	TRBJ1-4	.	TGTGCCACCAGCAGACGGGCTAATGAAAAACTGTTTTTT	CATSRRANEKLFF
TRBV5-1	many	TRBJ1-1	.	TGCGCCAGCACCAGCATAGGGAGCGCCGGCACTGAAGCTTTCTTT	CASTSIGSAGTEAFF
TRBV7-2	few	TRBJ2-7	.	TGTGCCAGCAGCTTAGCGACGGAGTTCTACGAGCAGTACTTC	CASSLATEFYEQYF
TRBV20-1	once	TRBJ2-7	TRBD1	TGCAGTGTCAGAACAGGGGTCAGTACCTACGAGCAGTACTTC	CSVRTGVSTYEQYF
TRBV24-1	few	TRBJ2-1	.	TGTGCCACCAGTTCGTGGGGGAGTGACAATGAGCAGTTCTTC	CATSSWGSDNEQFF
TRBV5-1	many	TRBJ2-6	.	TGCGCCAGCAGCTTGGTGGGGGAACCCAACGTCCTGACTTTC	CASSLVGEPNVLTF
TRBV20-1	.	TRBJ2-3	TRBD2	TGCAGTGCTAGAGTTGGAGCGGGAACAGATACGCAGTATTTT	CSARVGAGTDTQYF
TRBV3-1	.	TRBJ1-1	.	TGTGCCAGCAGCCAAGATTTGACCCTTTTCTTT	CASSQDLTLFF
TRBV20-1	many	TRBJ2-1	TRBD2	TGCAGTGCTGTGGATAGCGGGACCGGTGGGGATGAGCAGTTCTTC	CSAVDSGTGGDEQFF
TRBV6-2/TRBV6-3	.	TRBJ2-2	.	TGTGCCAGCGCGGGGCATAACACCGGGGAGCTGTTTTTT	CASAGHNTGELFF
TRBV12-3/TRBV12-4	many	TRBJ1-6	.	TGTGCCAGCAGCCGGGCCCGGAATAATTCACCCCTCCACTTT	CASSRARNNSPLHF
TRBV20-1	many	TRBJ2-7	.	TGCAGTGCTAGAGATGACCTAATAGGGACACCTACCTACGAGCAGTACTTC	CSARDDLIGTPTYEQYF
TRBV7-3	many	TRBJ2-3	TRBD2	TGTGCCAGCAGCTTAAGAGGATGGACTAGCGACACAGATACGCAGTATTTT	CASSLRGWTSDTDTQYF
TRBV20-1	many	TRBJ2-7	TRBD2	TGCAGTGCTGCCAATAGCGGGAGAAGATACGAGCAGTACTTC	CSAANSGRRYEQYF
TRBV7-2	many	TRBJ2-7	.	TGTGCCAGCAGCCTCCCTTTGAACGAGCAGTACTTC	CASSLPLNEQYF
TRBV6-1	many	TRBJ1-1	TRBD1	TGTGCCAGCAGTCCGGGACAGGAGTACACTGAAGCTTTCTTT	CASSPGQEYTEAFF
TRBV5-1	many	TRBJ2-3	.	TGCGCCAGCAGCTTGGGCGGGGAAGGCACAGATACGCAGTATTTT	CASSLGGEGTDTQYF